This T cell receptor (beta chain) was observed in a study of blood T cell repertoires in COVID-19. CDR3 size: 11 residues. The ends were cut back, 1 base at V and 7 bases at J, with 5 bases in the middle. CDR1 is DFQATT, CDR2 SNEGSKA, per germline (reference sequence). The method was immunoSEQ multiplex PCR; TCRdb's version includes in-frame clones alone and lacks a portion of them. The repertoire has about 210,000 clones, 83% of them found once; the top ten carry 2.5%. The rearrangement joins TRBV20-1 to TRBJ2-1; unclear D gene. The TCR sequence derives from a woman in her thirties or forties with active or convalescent COVID-19. Sequences were obtained from peripheral blood. The CDR3 protein is CSARGANEQFF. The CDR3 coding sequence is TGCAGTGCTAGAGGAGCGAATGAGCAGTTCTTC.